This T cell receptor (beta chain) was identified during a study of blood T cell repertoires in COVID-19 (dated by TCRdb to the early 2020s). Background on the whole study: The collaborator samples originated in the United States, Italy and Spain and spanned the acute and convalescent phases of COVID-19. Subjects who had been exposed to COVID-19, were actively infected with it, or had recovered from it provided the deeply sampled blood TCRbeta repertoires that made up the dataset. Samples were obtained from the ongoing ImmuneRACE study (first 160 participants) and from over 1,000 subjects provided by 6 global collaborators. The repertoires were released in a freely available public database intended as a resource for research on the immune response to SARS-CoV-2. A de-identified subject ID, COVID-19 status, age in years and sex were almost always included in the sample metadata. The prospective study material was composed of cDNA or gDNA derived from T cells, B-cell-depleted T cells, or PBMCs. Where HLA class I and class II types were available, the types were taken from metadata supplied by the sample provider, not from assay-based typing.

The immunoSEQ Assay, a bias-controlled multiplex PCR, was used to amplify TCRbeta CDR3 regions from genomic DNA. Per the original workflow: Within the assay, amplification of reference gene primers was used to estimate how many nucleated cells each sample contained. To quantify the absolute abundance of each unique TCRbeta CDR3 rearrangement, sequence reads were collapsed and filtered. For each sample, productive Simpson clonality was calculated by taking the square root of Simpson's diversity index across productive rearrangements. TCRdb retrieved this table from immuneACCESS and kept in-frame rearrangements only. Not all clones are present; in checked studies, unresolved V genes account for under half, and no reason is known for the remainder. V and J calls and clone size are as listed in that table; D and trimming were resolved from the DNA. The sample yields fewer than 450,000 clones; around 91% were counted once. The biggest ten clones account for 0.55% to 0.75% of the sample.

From the cysteine through the phenylalanine, the CDR3 covers 14 amino acids. The read is trimmed to its CDR3 DNA, 42 bases read in frame from base 1. The germline V gene sets CDR1 to MNHEY and CDR2 to SVGAGI. V and J lose 6 bases and 3 bases, and a span of 12 bases separates them. Of note for this clone: The specificity of this receptor is unknown. No per-base quality is available; no much larger clone lies one base away.

Participants in the prospective study were enrolled through a virtual design, were aged about 18 to 100 years, and lived in roughly 24 United States geographic areas. To assign participants to cohorts, the prospective study relied on clinical history that participants themselves reported in a screening survey and a study questionnaire. ImmuneRACE Cohort 3 recovered participants were defined by two consecutive negative NP/OP PCR tests, healthcare professional clearance, or symptom resolution. Each participant in the prospective study had whole blood, serum and a nasopharyngeal or oropharyngeal swab collected by mobile phlebotomists. Participants in the prospective study had the option to provide additional blood draws and questionnaires over an approximately two-month period. Before DNA extraction, prospective study blood samples were shipped either frozen or at room temperature. The full study reports these points: The amount of clinical and demographic metadata varied by source and participant and was provided uncurated.

The receptor comes from a young man who had recovered from COVID-19. The chain joins TRBV6-5 to TRBJ1-5, with TRBD1 perhaps the D gene, on 5 matching bases. Material: PBMCs or T cells enriched from blood (not recorded which). The DNA sequence is given as TGTGCCAGCAGGGAGGGGATTTTCAATCAGCCCCAGCATTTT. It specifies CASREGIFNQPQHF.